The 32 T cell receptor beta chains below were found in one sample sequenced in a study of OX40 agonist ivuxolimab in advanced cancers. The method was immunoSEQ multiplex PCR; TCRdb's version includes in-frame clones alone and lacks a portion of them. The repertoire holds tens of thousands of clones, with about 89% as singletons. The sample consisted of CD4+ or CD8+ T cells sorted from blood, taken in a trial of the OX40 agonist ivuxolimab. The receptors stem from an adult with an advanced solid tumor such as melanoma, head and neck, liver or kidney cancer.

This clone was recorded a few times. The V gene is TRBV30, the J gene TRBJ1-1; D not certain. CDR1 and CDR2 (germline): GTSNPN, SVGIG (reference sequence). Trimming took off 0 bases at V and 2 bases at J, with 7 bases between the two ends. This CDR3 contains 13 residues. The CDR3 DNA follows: TGTGCCTGGAGTGTCGGGAGAAACACTGAAGCTTTCTTT. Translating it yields CAWSVGRNTEAFF.

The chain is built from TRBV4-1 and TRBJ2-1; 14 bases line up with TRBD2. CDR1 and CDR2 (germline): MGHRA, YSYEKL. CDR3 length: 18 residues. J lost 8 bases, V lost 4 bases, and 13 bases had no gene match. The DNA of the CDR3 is TGCGCCAGCAGCCTCGAGGGAAGGGGGACTAGCGGGAGTGATGAGCAGTTCTTC. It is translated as CASSLEGRGTSGSDEQFF.

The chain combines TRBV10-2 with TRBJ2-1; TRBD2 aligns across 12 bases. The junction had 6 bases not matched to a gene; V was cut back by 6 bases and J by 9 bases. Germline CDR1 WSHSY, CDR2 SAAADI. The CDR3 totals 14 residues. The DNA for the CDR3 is TGCGCCAGCAGGACTAGCGGGAGAAACTCTGAGCAGTTCTTC. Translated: CASRTSGRNSEQFF.

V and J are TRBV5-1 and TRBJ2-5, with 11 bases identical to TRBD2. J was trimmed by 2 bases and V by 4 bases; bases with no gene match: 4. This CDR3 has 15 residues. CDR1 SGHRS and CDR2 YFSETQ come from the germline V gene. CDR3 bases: TGCGCCAGCAGCAAGGGACTAGCGGCTCAAGAGACCCAGTACTTC. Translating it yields CASSKGLAAQETQYF.

CDR3 loop: CASSDRGATEAFF. In DNA, the CDR3 is TGTGCCAGTAGCGACCGGGGGGCCACTGAAGCTTTCTTT. The gene calls are TRBV19 and TRBJ1-1; the D gene is possibly TRBD1 (6 bases). V lost 6 bases and J 4 bases, leaving 12 bases between the germline ends. Germline loops: CDR1 LNHDA, CDR2 SQIVND (reference sequence). This CDR3 has 13 amino acids.

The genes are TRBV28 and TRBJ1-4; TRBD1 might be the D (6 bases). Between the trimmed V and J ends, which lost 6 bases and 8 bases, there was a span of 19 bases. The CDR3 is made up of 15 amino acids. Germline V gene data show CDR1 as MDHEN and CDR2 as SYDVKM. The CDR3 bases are TGTGCCAGCAGCTCCAGGGGAACAACCAGGGAAAAACTGTTTTTT. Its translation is CASSSRGTTREKLFF.

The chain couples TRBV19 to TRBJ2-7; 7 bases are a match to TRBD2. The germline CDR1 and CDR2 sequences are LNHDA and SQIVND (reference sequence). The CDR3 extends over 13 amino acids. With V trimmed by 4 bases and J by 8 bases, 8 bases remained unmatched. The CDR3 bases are TGTGCCAGTAGTAGACTACTAGCGTCCAAGCAGTACTTC. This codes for CASSRLLASKQYF.

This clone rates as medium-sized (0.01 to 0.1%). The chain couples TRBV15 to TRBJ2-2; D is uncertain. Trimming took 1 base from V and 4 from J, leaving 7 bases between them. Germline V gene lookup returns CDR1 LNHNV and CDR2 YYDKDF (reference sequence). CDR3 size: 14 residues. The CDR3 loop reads CATSRGLTTGELFF. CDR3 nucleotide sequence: TGTGCCACCAGCAGAGGACTGACCACCGGGGAGCTGTTTTTT.

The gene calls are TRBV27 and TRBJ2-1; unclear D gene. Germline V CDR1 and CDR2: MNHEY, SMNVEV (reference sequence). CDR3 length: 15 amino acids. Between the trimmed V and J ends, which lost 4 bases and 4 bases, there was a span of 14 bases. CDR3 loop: CASSSGPSRYNEQFF. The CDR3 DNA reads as TGTGCCAGCAGTTCGGGCCCGAGTCGGTACAATGAGCAGTTCTTC.

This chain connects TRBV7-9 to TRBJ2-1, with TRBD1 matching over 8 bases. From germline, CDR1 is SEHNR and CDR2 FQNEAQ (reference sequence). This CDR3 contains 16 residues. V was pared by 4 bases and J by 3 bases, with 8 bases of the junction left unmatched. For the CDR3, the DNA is TGTGCCAGCAGCTCCCGTTCGGGACAGGACTACAATGAGCAGTTCTTC. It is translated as CASSSRSGQDYNEQFF.

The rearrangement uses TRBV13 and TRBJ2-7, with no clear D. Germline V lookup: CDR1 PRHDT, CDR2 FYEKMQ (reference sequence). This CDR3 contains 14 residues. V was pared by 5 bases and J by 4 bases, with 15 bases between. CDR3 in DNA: TGTGCCAGCAGCCTCAGTGAAGGCGCGTACGAGCAGTACTTC. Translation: CASSLSEGAYEQYF. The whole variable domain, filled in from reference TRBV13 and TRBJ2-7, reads AAGVIQSPRHLIKEKRETATLKCYPIPRHDTVYWYQQGPGQDPQFLISFYEKMQSDKGSIPDRFSAQQFSDYHSELNMSSLELGDSALYFCASSLSEGAYEQYFGPGTRLTVT.

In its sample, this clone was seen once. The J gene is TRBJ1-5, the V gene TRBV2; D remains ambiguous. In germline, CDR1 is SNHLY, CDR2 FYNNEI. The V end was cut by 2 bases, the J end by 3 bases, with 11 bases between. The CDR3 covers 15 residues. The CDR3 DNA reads TGTGCCAGCAGTGAATCCAGCTACCCCAATCAGCCCCAGCATTTT. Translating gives CASSESSYPNQPQHF.

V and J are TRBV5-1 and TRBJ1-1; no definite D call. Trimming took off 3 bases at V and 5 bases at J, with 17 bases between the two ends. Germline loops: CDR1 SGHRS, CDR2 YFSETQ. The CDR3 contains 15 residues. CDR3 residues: CASSSLGSGGTEAFF. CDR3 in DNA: TGCGCCAGCAGCTCCCTAGGATCAGGTGGGACTGAAGCTTTCTTT.

The CDR3 region is CASSPRGPGTEAFF. The CDR3 DNA reads TGTGCCAGCAGCCCCAGGGGGCCCGGCACTGAAGCTTTCTTT. The chain is built from TRBV7-6 and TRBJ1-1, with 8 positions matching TRBD1. CDR1 and CDR2 from the germline V gene are SGHVS and FNYEAQ. This CDR3 is built from 14 residues. The ends lost 5 bases at V and 4 bases at J; junction bases unmatched: 6.

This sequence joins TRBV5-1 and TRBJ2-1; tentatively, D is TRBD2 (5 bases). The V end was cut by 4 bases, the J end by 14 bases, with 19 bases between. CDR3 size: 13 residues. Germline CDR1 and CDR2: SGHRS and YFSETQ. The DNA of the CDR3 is TGCGCCAGCAGCACCTACGGACTCCTATATGAGTTCTTC. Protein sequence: CASSTYGLLYEFF.

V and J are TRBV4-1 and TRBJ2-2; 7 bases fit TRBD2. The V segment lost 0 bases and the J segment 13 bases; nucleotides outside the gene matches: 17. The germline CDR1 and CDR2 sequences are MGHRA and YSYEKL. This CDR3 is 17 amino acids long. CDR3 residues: CASSQDRASGSLVGLFF. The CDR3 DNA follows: TGCGCCAGCAGCCAAGATCGGGCTAGCGGTTCACTGGTGGGGCTGTTTTTT.

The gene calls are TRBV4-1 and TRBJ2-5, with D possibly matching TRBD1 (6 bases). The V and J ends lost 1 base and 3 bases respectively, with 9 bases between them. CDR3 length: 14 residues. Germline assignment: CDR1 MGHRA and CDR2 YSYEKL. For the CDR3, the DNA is TGCGCCAGCAGCCAAGTGGGGGCAGAAGAGACCCAGTACTTC. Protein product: CASSQVGAEETQYF.

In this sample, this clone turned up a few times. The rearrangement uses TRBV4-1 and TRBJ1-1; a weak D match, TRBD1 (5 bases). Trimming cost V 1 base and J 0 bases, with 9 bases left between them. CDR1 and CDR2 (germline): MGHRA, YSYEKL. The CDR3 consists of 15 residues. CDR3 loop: CASSQGTRMNTEAFF. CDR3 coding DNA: TGCGCCAGCAGCCAAGGGACAAGGATGAACACTGAAGCTTTCTTT.

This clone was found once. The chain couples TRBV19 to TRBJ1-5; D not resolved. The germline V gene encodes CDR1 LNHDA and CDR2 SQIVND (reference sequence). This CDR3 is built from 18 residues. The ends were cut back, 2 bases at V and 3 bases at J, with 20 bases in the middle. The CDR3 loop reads CASSIFANLGSPNQPQHF. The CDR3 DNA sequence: TGTGCCAGTAGTATATTTGCCAACCTCGGGAGCCCCAATCAGCCCCAGCATTTT. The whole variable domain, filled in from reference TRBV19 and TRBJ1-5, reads DGGITQSPKYLFRKEGQNVTLSCEQNLNHDAMYWYRQDPGQGLRLIYYSQIVNDFQKGDIAEGYSVSREKKESFPLTVTSAQKNPTAFYLCASSIFANLGSPNQPQHFGDGTRLSIL.

CDR3 region: CASGGRVTDTQYF. The CDR3 bases are TGTGCCAGCGGCGGGAGGGTCACAGATACGCAGTATTTT. The V and J genes are TRBV13 and TRBJ2-3, with TRBD2 matching over 9 bases. Per germline, CDR1 PRHDT and CDR2 FYEKMQ (reference sequence). There are 13 residues in the CDR3. V was clipped by 8 bases and J by 2 bases; unmatched bases: 2.

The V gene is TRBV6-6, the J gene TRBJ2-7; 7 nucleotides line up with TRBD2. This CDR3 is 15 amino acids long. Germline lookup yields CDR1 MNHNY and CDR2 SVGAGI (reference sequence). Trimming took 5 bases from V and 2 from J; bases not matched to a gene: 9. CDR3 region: CASSDREEGTYEQYV. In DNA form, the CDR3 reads TGTGCCAGCAGTGACCGGGAGGAAGGGACCTACGAGCAGTACGTC.

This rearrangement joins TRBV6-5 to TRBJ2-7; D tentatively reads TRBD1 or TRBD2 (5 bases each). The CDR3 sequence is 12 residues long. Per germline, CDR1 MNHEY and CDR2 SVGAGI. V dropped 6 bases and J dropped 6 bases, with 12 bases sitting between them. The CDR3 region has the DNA TGTGCCAGCAGCCAGGGACGTTCCGAGCAGTACGTC. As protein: CASSQGRSEQYV.

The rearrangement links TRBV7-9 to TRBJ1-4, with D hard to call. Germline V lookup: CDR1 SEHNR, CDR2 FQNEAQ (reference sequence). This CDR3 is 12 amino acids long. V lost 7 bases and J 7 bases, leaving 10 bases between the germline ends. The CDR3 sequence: CASIDVGEKLFF. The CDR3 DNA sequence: TGTGCCAGCATAGATGTAGGTGAAAAACTGTTTTTT.

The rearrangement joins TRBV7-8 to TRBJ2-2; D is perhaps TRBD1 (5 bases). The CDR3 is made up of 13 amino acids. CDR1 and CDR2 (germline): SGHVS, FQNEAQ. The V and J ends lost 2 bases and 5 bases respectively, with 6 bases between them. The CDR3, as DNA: TGTGCCAGCAGCTTAAGACAGACCGGGGAGCTGTTTTTT. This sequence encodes CASSLRQTGELFF.

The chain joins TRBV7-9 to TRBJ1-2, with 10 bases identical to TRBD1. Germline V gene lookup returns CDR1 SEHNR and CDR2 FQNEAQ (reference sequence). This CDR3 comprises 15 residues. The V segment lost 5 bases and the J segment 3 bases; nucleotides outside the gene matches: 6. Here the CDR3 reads CASSTVTGGHYGYTF. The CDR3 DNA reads TGTGCCAGCAGCACAGTGACAGGGGGCCACTATGGCTACACCTTC. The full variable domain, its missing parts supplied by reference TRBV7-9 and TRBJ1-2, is DTGVSQNPRHKITKRGQNVTFRCDPISEHNRLYWYRQTLGQGPEFLTYFQNEAQLEKSRLLSDRFSAERPKGSFSTLEIQRTEQGDSAMYLCASSTVTGGHYGYTFGSGTRLTVV.

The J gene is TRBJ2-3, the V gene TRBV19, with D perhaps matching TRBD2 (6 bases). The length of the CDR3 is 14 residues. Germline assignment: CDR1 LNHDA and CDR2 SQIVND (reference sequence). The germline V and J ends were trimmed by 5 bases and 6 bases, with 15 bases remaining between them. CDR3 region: CASSPFAGLDTQYF. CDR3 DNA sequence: TGTGCCAGTAGTCCCTTCGCGGGGCTGGATACGCAGTATTTT.

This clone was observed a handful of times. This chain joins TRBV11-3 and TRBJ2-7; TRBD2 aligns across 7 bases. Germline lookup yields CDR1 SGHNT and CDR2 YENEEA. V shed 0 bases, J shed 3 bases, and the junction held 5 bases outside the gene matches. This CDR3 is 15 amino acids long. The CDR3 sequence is CASSLEVGGHYEQYF. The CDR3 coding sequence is TGTGCCAGCAGCTTAGAGGTGGGAGGGCACTACGAGCAGTACTTC.

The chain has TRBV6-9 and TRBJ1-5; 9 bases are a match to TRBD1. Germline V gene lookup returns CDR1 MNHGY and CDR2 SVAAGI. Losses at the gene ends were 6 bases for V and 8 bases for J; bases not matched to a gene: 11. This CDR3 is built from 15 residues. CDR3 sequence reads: CASSRSGTGSEPQHF. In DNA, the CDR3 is TGTGCCAGCAGCCGATCCGGGACAGGGTCGGAGCCCCAGCATTTT.

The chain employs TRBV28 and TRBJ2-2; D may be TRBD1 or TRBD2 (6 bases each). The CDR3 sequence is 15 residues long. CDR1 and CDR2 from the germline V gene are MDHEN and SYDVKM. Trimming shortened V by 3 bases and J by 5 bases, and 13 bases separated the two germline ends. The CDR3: CASSFLGGRTGELFF. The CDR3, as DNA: TGTGCCAGCAGTTTCTTGGGGGGCAGGACCGGGGAGCTGTTTTTT.

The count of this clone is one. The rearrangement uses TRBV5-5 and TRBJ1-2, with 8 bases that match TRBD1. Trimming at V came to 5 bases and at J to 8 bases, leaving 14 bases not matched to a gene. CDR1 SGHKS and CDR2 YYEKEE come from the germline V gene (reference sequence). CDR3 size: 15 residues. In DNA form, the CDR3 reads TGTGCCAGCAGTTCTATCAGTGACAGGGGTAGGGGCTACACCTTC. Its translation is CASSSISDRGRGYTF.

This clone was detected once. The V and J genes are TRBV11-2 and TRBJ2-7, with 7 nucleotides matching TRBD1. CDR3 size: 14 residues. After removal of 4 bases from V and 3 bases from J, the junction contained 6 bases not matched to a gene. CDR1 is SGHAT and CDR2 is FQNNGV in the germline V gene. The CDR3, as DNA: TGTGCCAGCAGCTCCCGGGACAGCAACTACGAGCAGTACTTC. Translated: CASSSRDSNYEQYF.

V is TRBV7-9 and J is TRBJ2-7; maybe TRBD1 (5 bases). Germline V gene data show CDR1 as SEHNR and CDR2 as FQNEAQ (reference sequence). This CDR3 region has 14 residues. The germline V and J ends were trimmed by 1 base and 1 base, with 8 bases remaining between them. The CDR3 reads CASSLDDSSYEQYV. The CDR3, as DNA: TGTGCCAGCAGCTTAGATGACAGTTCCTACGAGCAGTACGTC.